What follows are 32 T cell receptor beta chains derived from one specimen sequenced in a study of shared clonotypes between healthy human individuals. TCRdb's table, derived via immunoSEQ multiplex PCR, lists solely in-frame clones and lacks some. The sample contains approximately 980,000 clones, more than 75% of which appear only once. Sequencing was performed on memory CD4+ T cells sorted from blood. The subset: CD45RA-negative fraction. These receptors were taken from a young man in good health.

This chain connects TRBV27 to TRBJ1-1, with D possibly matching TRBD1 (5 bases). Germline assignment: CDR1 MNHEY and CDR2 SMNVEV (reference sequence). The ends were cut back, 8 bases at V and 7 bases at J, with 17 bases in the middle. The CDR3 sequence is 13 residues long. CDR3 nucleotide sequence: TGTGCCAGCCGGACATGGAAAACCCTTGAAGCTTTCTTT. It yields the protein CASRTWKTLEAFF.

To note about this clone: This may arise from a read error, as a much more abundant clone is one base away. The CDR3 region is CASSPDRPETQYF. The CDR3 DNA is TGTGCCAGCAGCCCCGACAGGCCAGAGACCCAGTACTTC. The chain joins TRBV7-8 to TRBJ2-5; D is perhaps TRBD1 (6 bases). Per germline, CDR1 SGHVS and CDR2 FQNEAQ. There are 13 residues in the CDR3. The ends were cut back, 5 bases at V and 4 bases at J, with 11 bases in the middle.

The DNA of the CDR3 is TGTGCCAGCAGCACTAGCGGGGGGAATTACAATGAGCAGTTCTTC. This sequence encodes CASSTSGGNYNEQFF. The chain recombines TRBV7-2 with TRBJ2-1, with 12 bases that match TRBD2. The CDR3 contains 15 residues. Trimming at V came to 5 bases and at J to 4 bases, leaving 3 bases not matched to a gene. The germline V gene encodes CDR1 SGHTA and CDR2 FQGNSA.

The rearrangement uses TRBV6-5 and TRBJ1-1; 7 bases are shared with TRBD1. The CDR3 runs to 14 residues. The V segment lost 4 bases and the J segment 5 bases; nucleotides outside the gene matches: 7. The germline V gene encodes CDR1 MNHEY and CDR2 SVGAGI. Written as DNA, the CDR3 is TGTGCCAGCAGTTCGGGACAGCCGACGACTGAAGCTTTCTTT. Translation: CASSSGQPTTEAFF.

A note on this clone: This likely stems from a read error, as it lies one base from a far larger clone. The sample has other DNA sequences that encode this CDR3 too. This rearrangement joins TRBV5-6 to TRBJ1-2; 10 bases line up with TRBD1. The junction had 2 bases not matched to a gene; V was cut back by 4 bases and J by 5 bases. Looked up from germline, CDR1 is SGHDT and CDR2 is YYEEEE. This CDR3 contains 13 residues. The DNA for the CDR3 is TGTGCCAGCAGCCCGGGACAGGGGTATGGCTACACCTTC. The encoded protein is CASSPGQGYGYTF.

The chain employs TRBV28 and TRBJ2-3, with D unclear. The CDR3 runs to 15 residues. The V gene's germline CDR1 is MDHEN and CDR2 SYDVKM. The V and J ends lost 5 bases and 3 bases respectively, with 15 bases between them. For the CDR3, the DNA is TGTGCCAGCAGTCCCTCCGGGCTACAGACAGATACGCAGTATTTT. Translating it yields CASSPSGLQTDTQYF.

The chain recombines TRBV30 with TRBJ1-2; D is ambiguous. CDR3 length: 13 amino acids. Trimming took off 0 bases at V and 2 bases at J, with 7 bases between the two ends. Per the germline V gene, CDR1 is GTSNPN and CDR2 is SVGIG (reference sequence). Here the CDR3 reads CAWSVSTNYGYTF. CDR3 nucleotide sequence: TGTGCCTGGAGTGTATCCACCAACTATGGCTACACCTTC.

The chain combines TRBV7-2 with TRBJ1-5, with 12 bases fitting TRBD1. With 5 bases clipped from V and 2 bases from J, the junction kept 4 bases outside the gene matches. Germline V CDR1 and CDR2: SGHTA, FQGNSA. This CDR3 spans 16 amino acids. The CDR3 DNA follows: TGTGCCAGCAGCCAAGGGACAGGGGGCGGCAATCAGCCCCAGCATTTT. Translation gives CASSQGTGGGNQPQHF.

This clone was recorded a few times. The V and J genes are TRBV7-9 and TRBJ1-2; 8 bases are shared with TRBD1. V dropped 8 bases and J dropped 2; count of bases not matched to a gene: 7. The CDR3 is made up of 14 amino acids. Germline V gene lookup returns CDR1 SEHNR and CDR2 FQNEAQ (reference sequence). The chain's CDR3 is CASAPGQGNYGYTF. The CDR3 DNA sequence: TGTGCCAGCGCCCCCGGACAGGGAAACTATGGCTACACCTTC.

The rearrangement uses TRBV29-1 and TRBJ2-5, with 13 nucleotides matching TRBD2. Germline assignment: CDR1 SQVTM and CDR2 ANQGSEA. The CDR3 loop spans 15 amino acids. Losses at the gene ends were 3 bases for V and 5 bases for J; bases not matched to a gene: 6. CDR3 bases: TGCAGCGTTGACGGAACTAGCGGGAGGGCTGAGACCCAGTACTTC. It encodes CSVDGTSGRAETQYF.

This chain joins TRBV5-4 and TRBJ2-3; either TRBD1 or TRBD2 may fit D (6 bases each). The CDR3 length is 15 residues. Germline assignment: CDR1 SGHNT and CDR2 YYREEE (reference sequence). V was trimmed by 5 bases and J by 0 bases, leaving 13 bases between them. In DNA form, the CDR3 reads TGTGCCAGCAGTGGGGGGCGAGAAAGCACAGATACGCAGTATTTT. Its protein product is CASSGGRESTDTQYF.

The chain uses TRBV6-5 and TRBJ1-1; D is ambiguous. CDR1 is MNHEY, CDR2 SVGAGI, per germline. V was pared by 2 bases and J by 1 base, with 11 bases between. CDR3 size: 15 residues. CDR3 loop: CASSYGPARNTEAFF. The DNA for the CDR3 is TGTGCCAGCAGTTACGGCCCGGCACGGAACACTGAAGCTTTCTTT.

The J gene is TRBJ2-7, the V gene TRBV10-3, with D perhaps TRBD1 or TRBD2 (5 bases each). The germline gives CDR1 ENHRY, CDR2 SYGVKD. The CDR3 contains 15 residues. Trimming removed 6 bases at V and 4 bases at J, with 19 bases between. CDR3 sequence reads: CAISGTSTGHYEQYF. In DNA, the CDR3 is TGTGCCATCAGCGGGACGTCCACCGGTCATTACGAGCAGTACTTC.

About this clone itself: This likely came from a read error, as a far larger clone is one base away. The same CDR3 also results from other DNA sequences found in this sample. The chain recombines TRBV19 with TRBJ2-7, with D perhaps given as TRBD1 or TRBD2 (5 bases each). V was shortened by 4 bases and J by 1 base, with 11 bases between the two germline ends. The CDR3 is 14 residues long. The germline gives CDR1 LNHDA, CDR2 SQIVND (reference sequence). The CDR3 nucleotides read TGTGCCAGTAGTACCCGGGACGGATCCTACGAGCAGTACTTC. It encodes CASSTRDGSYEQYF.

The chain is built from TRBV11-2 and TRBJ1-1; D ambiguous. Trimming cost V 8 bases and J 0 bases, with 13 bases left between them. From germline, CDR1 is SGHAT and CDR2 FQNNGV. This CDR3 has 14 amino acids. This CDR3 is CASGRLGLNTEAFF. The CDR3 DNA reads TGTGCCAGCGGAAGGTTAGGGTTGAACACTGAAGCTTTCTTT.

The gene calls are TRBV28 and TRBJ2-4; possibly TRBD1 or TRBD2 for D (5 bases each). Germline CDR1 is MDHEN and CDR2 is SYDVKM. Trimming cost V 3 bases and J 4 bases, with 10 bases left between them. The CDR3 length is 14 residues. The CDR3 reads CASSFRDPKNIQYF. CDR3 DNA: TGTGCCAGCAGTTTTCGGGACCCAAAAAACATTCAGTACTTC.

This clone was recorded a few times. This sequence joins TRBV5-1 and TRBJ2-7, with D perhaps TRBD2 (6 bases). Germline CDR1 and CDR2: SGHRS and YFSETQ. Trimming pared 0 bases from V and 3 bases from J, leaving 10 bases between. CDR3 length: 14 residues. CDR3 bases: TGCGCCAGCAGCTTGGAGGAGGGGATCTACGAGCAGTACTTC. Its protein is CASSLEEGIYEQYF.

The gene calls are TRBV27 and TRBJ2-1; tentatively, D is TRBD1 (6 bases). CDR3 length: 18 amino acids. V shed 6 bases and J shed 4 bases, with 25 bases lying between them. Per the germline V gene, CDR1 is MNHEY and CDR2 is SMNVEV (reference sequence). The CDR3 region is CASSSLRVVEQGYNEQFF. Written as DNA, the CDR3 is TGTGCCAGCAGCTCCCTCCGCGTTGTAGAACAGGGATACAATGAGCAGTTCTTC.

The chain joins TRBV11-2 to TRBJ1-6, with a tentative D call TRBD1 (5 bases). The CDR3 covers 15 residues. V was clipped by 5 bases and J by 6 bases, with 14 bases between them. Per the germline V gene, CDR1 is SGHAT and CDR2 is FQNNGV. CDR3: CASSPNPGTNSPLHF. The CDR3 DNA follows: TGTGCCAGCAGCCCGAACCCCGGGACTAATTCACCCCTCCACTTT.

The chain has TRBV18 and TRBJ1-6; TRBD1 agrees at 7 bases. V was pared by 6 bases and J by 7 bases, with 6 bases of the junction left unmatched. This CDR3 has 14 amino acids. The germline CDR1 and CDR2 sequences are KGHSH and LQKENI. CDR3 nucleotide sequence: TGTGCCAGCTCTCCCGACAGGGTGAATTCACCCCTCCACTTT. Its translation is CASSPDRVNSPLHF.

V is TRBV4-1 and J is TRBJ1-1, with 8 bases lining up with TRBD1. Germline trimming cut 5 bases from V and 5 bases from J; bases unmatched to any gene: 10. This CDR3 has 15 amino acids. Germline CDR1 MGHRA, CDR2 YSYEKL. The CDR3 region has the DNA TGCGCCAGCAGCACCCCTCAGGGGGCGGGTACTGAAGCTTTCTTT. Translated, it gives CASSTPQGAGTEAFF.

V is TRBV6-5 and J is TRBJ1-2, with 7 bases aligning to TRBD1. The CDR3 consists of 14 residues. Germline values: CDR1 MNHEY, CDR2 SVGAGI. Trimming at V came to 6 bases and at J to 7 bases, leaving 11 bases not matched to a gene. CDR3 DNA sequence: TGTGCCAGCAGGACGGGACAGCGAACGGGTGGCTACACCTTC. Protein sequence: CASRTGQRTGGYTF.

This chain joins TRBV10-2 and TRBJ2-1, with a weak D call TRBD2 (5 bases). The CDR3 sequence is 14 residues long. Between the trimmed V and J ends, which lost 6 bases and 7 bases, there was a span of 16 bases. Germline V CDR1 and CDR2: WSHSY, SAAADI. DNA of the CDR3: TGCGCCAGCAGGGACTGGTACATGGGAAATGAGCAGTTCTTC. Protein product: CASRDWYMGNEQFF.

This clone was recorded once. CDR3 DNA sequence: TGTGCCAGCAGTTTTCAACGGGGGAACACTGAAGCTTTCTTT. The encoded protein is CASSFQRGNTEAFF. The chain recombines TRBV6-1 with TRBJ1-1; D remains unclear. The CDR3 has 14 residues. V lost 5 bases and J lost 1, with 11 bases in between. Germline loops: CDR1 MNHNS, CDR2 SASEGT.

This chain joins TRBV29-1 and TRBJ2-7; D not certain. Trimming shortened V by 8 bases and J by 0 bases, and 11 bases separated the two germline ends. The V gene's germline CDR1 is SQVTM and CDR2 ANQGSEA. The CDR3 loop spans 12 amino acids. The CDR3 loop reads CSLTDGSYEQYF. The CDR3 DNA follows: TGCAGCCTCACGGACGGCTCCTACGAGCAGTACTTC.

The V and J genes are TRBV4-2 and TRBJ1-5; no clear D. CDR1 and CDR2 from the germline V gene are LGHNA and YNFKEQ. This CDR3 is 14 amino acids long. Trimming left V 0 bases short and J 6 bases short, with 9 bases between. The CDR3 DNA reads TGTGCCAGCAGCCAAGAATCCACTGGTCAGCCCCAGCATTTT. Translating it yields CASSQESTGQPQHF.

This rearrangement joins TRBV6-5 to TRBJ2-2; D gene uncertain. V gave up 5 bases and J gave up 0 bases, with 10 bases separating them. From germline, CDR1 is MNHEY and CDR2 SVGAGI. The CDR3 runs 15 residues. DNA of the CDR3: TGTGCCAGCAGTCTTAGGACGGCGAACACCGGGGAGCTGTTTTTT. It is translated as CASSLRTANTGELFF.

This rearrangement joins TRBV18 to TRBJ1-5; 8 bases match TRBD1. The CDR3 has 15 residues. Germline V gene sequence: CDR1 KGHSH, CDR2 LQKENI. J was trimmed by 7 bases and V by 0 bases; bases with no gene match: 5. In DNA form, the CDR3 reads TGTGCCAGCTCACCACCGGGACAGGCACCCCAGCCCCAGCATTTT. The encoded protein is CASSPPGQAPQPQHF.

The genes are TRBV7-9 and TRBJ2-6; possible D gene TRBD2, 7 bases. Germline V lookup: CDR1 SEHNR, CDR2 FQNEAQ (reference sequence). V dropped 0 bases and J dropped 0 bases, with 15 bases sitting between them. This CDR3 region has 19 residues. The CDR3 DNA reads as TGTGCCAGCAGCTTAGCGCTCCGGGGGGCGAGCTCTGGGGCCAACGTCCTGACTTTC. It codes for CASSLALRGASSGANVLTF.

The chain carries TRBV7-2 and TRBJ2-3; 7 bases fit TRBD2. V was pared by 7 bases and J by 4 bases, with 8 bases of the junction left unmatched. This CDR3 is built from 14 residues. CDR1 and CDR2 from the germline V gene are SGHTA and FQGNSA. The CDR3 coding sequence is TGTGCCAGCAAACTGGGGAGGGGCCCAGATACGCAGTATTTT. Translated, it gives CASKLGRGPDTQYF.

The chain combines TRBV27 with TRBJ1-4; 7 nucleotides line up with TRBD1. After removal of 5 bases from V and 8 bases from J, the junction contained 8 bases not matched to a gene. CDR1 and CDR2 from the germline V gene are MNHEY and SMNVEV (reference sequence). The CDR3 has 14 residues. Here the CDR3 DNA reads TGTGCCAGCAGTCCCCGACAGGGATGGGAAAAACTGTTTTTT. Translating gives CASSPRQGWEKLFF.

This sequence joins TRBV10-3 and TRBJ1-1; TRBD1 matches 11 bases. J lost 3 bases, V lost 4 bases, and 4 bases had no gene match. The CDR3 is 15 residues long. The V gene's germline CDR1 is ENHRY and CDR2 SYGVKD. CDR3 loop: CAISARTGGHTEAFF. For the CDR3, the DNA is TGTGCCATCAGTGCGAGGACAGGGGGCCACACTGAAGCTTTCTTT.